This TCR beta chain was identified during a study of CD8+ T cells in alopecia areata. Turning to the study itself: Treated individuals took tofacitinib by mouth, 5 to 10 mg twice daily.

The sample holds one count of this clone. No antigen is known for it. Treatment meaning: oral pan-JAK inhibitor, 5-10 mg twice daily. Extracted RNA was reverse transcribed, and the resulting cDNA served as sequencing template. Some clones are missing from TCRdb's copy, which holds only in-frame ones; the method was immunoSEQ multiplex PCR. The sample contains fewer than 250,000 clones, about 60% of which appear only once. The CDR3 spans 12 residues. The germline CDR1 and CDR2 sequences are GTSNPN and SVGIG (reference sequence). The germline V and J ends were trimmed by 3 bases and 2 bases, with 7 bases remaining between them. Regarding the study as a whole: In lesional scalp, particularly from alopecia totalis/universalis, clonality was higher than in normal scalp. Tofacitinib significantly reduced both scalp clonality and expanded CD8+ clones among the top 100.

The TCR originated in a human donor with alopecia areata. The specimen was CD4+ T cells sorted from blood, collected at week 4, from a patient treated with tofacitinib. The chain employs TRBV30 and TRBJ1-2; unclear D gene. This CDR3 reads CAWSSNNYGYTF. In DNA, the CDR3 is TGTGCCTGGAGCTCGAACAACTATGGCTACACCTTC. Using reference TRBV30 and TRBJ1-2 for the parts outside the CDR3, the full variable domain is SQTIHQWPATLVQPVGSPLSLECTVEGTSNPNLYWYRQAAGRGLQLLFYSVGIGQISSEVPQNLSASRPQDRQFILSSKKLLLSDSGFYLCAWSSNNYGYTFGSGTRLTVV.